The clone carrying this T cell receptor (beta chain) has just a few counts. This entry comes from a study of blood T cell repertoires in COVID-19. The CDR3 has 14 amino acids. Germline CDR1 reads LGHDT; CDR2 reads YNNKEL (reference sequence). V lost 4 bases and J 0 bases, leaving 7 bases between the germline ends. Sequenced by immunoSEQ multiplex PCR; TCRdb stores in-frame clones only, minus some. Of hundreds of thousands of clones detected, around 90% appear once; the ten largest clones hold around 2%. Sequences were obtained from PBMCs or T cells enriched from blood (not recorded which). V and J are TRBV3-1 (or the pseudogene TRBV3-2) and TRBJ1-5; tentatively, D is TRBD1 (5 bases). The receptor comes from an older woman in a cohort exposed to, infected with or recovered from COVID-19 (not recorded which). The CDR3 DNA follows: TGTGCCAGCAGCCCGACAGTTAGCAATCAGCCCCAGCATTTT. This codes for CASSPTVSNQPQHF.